This T cell receptor (beta chain) was sequenced in a study of OX40 agonist ivuxolimab in advanced cancers. Looking at the study overall: Ivuxolimab was a fully human IgG2 agonistic monoclonal antibody targeting the costimulatory receptor OX40 (CD134). The paper covers the monotherapy dose-escalation part of the phase I ivuxolimab trial, which included N of about 56 patients. Of the 50 or so patients in dose escalation, 19 had hepatocellular carcinoma, about 15 had melanoma, 9 had renal cell carcinoma and 9 had head and neck cancer. Intravenous ivuxolimab was administered to patients every 2 weeks at six dose levels: 0.01, 0.1, 0.3, 1.5, 3 and 10 mg/kg. In the dose-escalation cohort, 70% to 85% of patients were male, and the mean age was roughly 60 years, with a range of 23 to 79. Peripheral TCRbeta sequencing was intended to test whether TCR sequence diversity was altered and clonal T-cell expansion was caused by ivuxolimab. Partial responses occurred in three dose-escalation patients, of whom one had hepatocellular carcinoma and two had cutaneous melanoma. Prior anti-PD-1, anti-PD-L1 or anti-CTLA-4 therapy was permitted, and checkpoint inhibitors had been received by approximately 39% of dose-escalation patients.

For sequencing of the TCRbeta CDR3 region, genomic DNA was extracted from the sorted cells. The immunoSEQ Assay was used for sequencing of TCRbeta CDR3 regions. Drawn from immuneACCESS, this table holds only the in-frame rearrangements with V and J called that TCRdb kept. Clones are partly lost; checked studies trace under half to an unresolved V gene and leave the rest unexplained. Here the sample has about 59,000 clones; more than 75% occur a single time. The top ten clones comprise 0.37% of the sample. The trial excluded patients who had a history of autoimmune disease or were on systemic immunosuppression. Peripheral blood for TCR sequencing was collected from all dose cohorts at baseline, on cycle 4 day 1, and on cycle 7 day 1. Samples were obtained from an open-label, multicenter, first-in-human phase I dose-escalation trial of ivuxolimab. Adults with locally advanced or metastatic melanoma, renal cell, hepatocellular, or head and neck squamous cell carcinoma were enrolled in the trial. Before TCR sequencing, CD4+ T cells and CD8+ T cells were sorted from peripheral blood as separate populations.

Turning to this clone: Its antigen is still unknown. Base quality data are lacking; no much larger clone is found one base away.

The germline V gene yields SGHRS for CDR1 and YFSETQ for CDR2. Unmatched junction bases come to 8, with V trimmed by 2 bases and J by 4 bases. Including cysteine and phenylalanine, the CDR3 has 16 amino acids. Of the read, only the CDR3 DNA is kept; its 48 bases are in frame from base 1. General findings and caveats noted by the study authors: After ivuxolimab, more expanded clones were found on average in CD8+ T cells than in CD4+ T cells. Low levels of normalized T-cell clonal expansion were also seen in some nonresponding patients. The antigen specificity of the peripheral T cells that underwent clonal expansion was not determined. At doses of 0.1 to 3.0 mg/kg, clonal expansion of both CD4+ and CD8+ T cells in blood was seen between baseline and week 6. Partial responders in the 0.1-3.0 mg/kg groups had among the lowest normalized peripheral clonal expansion, especially among CD8+ T cells.

The chain was built from TRBV5-1 and TRBJ1-4; 7 bases in between match TRBD1. The clonotype was recovered from an adult with an advanced solid tumor such as melanoma, head and neck, liver or kidney cancer. The material sequenced was CD4+ or CD8+ T cells sorted from blood, taken in a trial of the OX40 agonist ivuxolimab. Here is the DNA: TGCGCCAGCAGCTTAGTCGGGACAGACCTTAATGAAAAACTGTTTTTT. This is translated as CASSLVGTDLNEKLFF. Full variable domain (CDR3 extended with the reference TRBV5-1 and TRBJ1-4 proteins): KAGVTQTPRYLIKTRGQQVTLSCSPISGHRSVSWYQQTPGQGLQFLFEYFSETQRNKGNFPGRFSGRQFSNSRSEMNVSTLELGDSALYLCASSLVGTDLNEKLFFGSGTQLSVL.